These T cell receptor beta chains were read from a single sample in a study of response to subunit inactivated influenza vaccine. MiXCR, run by TCRdb on the RT-PCR reads, gives a single entry per CDR3 protein. The sample carries about 700,000 distinct CDR3 sequences, around 14% recorded once. Sequenced here: PBMCs from blood, sampled roughly 12 days after vaccination. These receptors all stem from a man in his fifties or sixties who received an inactivated influenza vaccine. Both conserved end residues are part of each CDR3. D genes are given only for firm matches. Expanded clones get a size class; other rows say once, few or many, or leave the size out.

size: few; D: .; V: TRBV7-2; CDR3: CASRPAGGSYEQYF
size: .; D: .; V: TRBV5-1; CDR3: CASSLSPASYGYTF
size: .; D: .; V: TRBV12-3/TRBV12-4; CDR3: CASSFRAGNTEAFF
size: .; D: .; V: TRBV5-1; CDR3: CASSSRTASYEQYF
size: many; D: TRBD1; V: TRBV5-1; CDR3: CASSVRDRGAEAFF
size: .; D: TRBD2; V: TRBV7-9; CDR3: CASSPPLAGVNNEQFF
size: few; D: .; V: TRBV28; CDR3: CASSYSTESSYEQYF
size: .; D: TRBD1; V: TRBV11-2; CDR3: CASSFPGTGEYF
size: once; D: TRBD2; V: TRBV15; CDR3: CATSASGRYNEQFF
size: .; D: .; V: TRBV15; CDR3: CATRARSGSTDTQYF
size: few; D: .; V: TRBV30; CDR3: CAWSRGGPYEQYF
size: few; D: .; V: TRBV3-1; CDR3: CASSQQATGRSGANVLTF
size: .; D: TRBD2; V: TRBV4-2; CDR3: CASSGLETLAGVNEQFF
size: few; D: .; V: TRBV6-6; CDR3: CASQRMNTEAFF
size: few; D: .; V: TRBV29-1; CDR3: CSAGAGGRGEQYF
size: .; D: .; V: TRBV2; CDR3: CASSEASRASGANVLTF
size: few; D: TRBD2; V: TRBV7-2; CDR3: CASSLTVGAGGYYEQYF
size: .; D: .; V: TRBV6-2/TRBV6-3; CDR3: CASRKGTGQPQHF
size: once; D: .; V: TRBV10-3; CDR3: CAISGGGSETQYF
size: .; D: .; V: TRBV11-1; CDR3: CASSLAITSYNEQFF
size: few; D: .; V: TRBV28; CDR3: CASSSNRDPLAYEQYF
size: .; D: .; V: TRBV3-1; CDR3: CASSQRGYEQYF
size: few; D: .; V: TRBV12-3/TRBV12-4; CDR3: CASSLSGVGAYEQYF
size: once; D: .; V: TRBV5-5; CDR3: CASSFELQAFF
size: few; D: TRBD1; V: TRBV5-5; CDR3: CASSPTGQDTGELFF
size: .; D: TRBD2; V: TRBV5-1; CDR3: CASSLAGLEHEQFF
size: .; D: .; V: TRBV9; CDR3: CASSSPPSPETQYF
size: .; D: .; V: TRBV6-5; CDR3: CASSYTPNYGYTF
size: few; D: TRBD1; V: TRBV20-1; CDR3: CSARDLGQGIGQYF
size: .; D: .; V: TRBV4-3; CDR3: CASSQEPGNTIYF
size: few; D: .; V: TRBV6-1; CDR3: CASSQGRYGNTIYF
size: few; D: .; V: TRBV5-1; CDR3: CASSIDNEQFF
size: .; D: .; V: TRBV14; CDR3: CASSQGSGRQYF
size: many; D: .; V: TRBV6-2/TRBV6-3; CDR3: CASSYKRYEQFF
size: many; D: .; V: TRBV7-9; CDR3: CASSSGEKLFF
size: few; D: TRBD2; V: TRBV27; CDR3: CASTSGTSGYNEQFF
size: many; D: .; V: TRBV28; CDR3: CASSLLRGAYEQYF
size: few; D: .; V: TRBV20-1; CDR3: CSAVGTGGELKIFNEQFF
size: .; D: .; V: TRBV7-2; CDR3: CASSLEPTGIYEQYF
size: many; D: .; V: TRBV9; CDR3: CASSFRDTPQETQYF
size: many; D: TRBD1; V: TRBV12-3/TRBV12-4; CDR3: CASSLPGTGTGELFF
size: once; D: .; V: TRBV21-1; CDR3: CASSKYVGAYEQYF
size: .; D: TRBD2; V: TRBV29-1; CDR3: CSVGRAGGAEDTQYF
size: .; D: TRBD2; V: TRBV27; CDR3: CASSFTGTSGTPPTDTQYF
size: few; D: TRBD2; V: TRBV29-1; CDR3: CSVDVAGPQTQYF
size: few; D: TRBD1; V: TRBV6-1; CDR3: CASSTGDTQYF
size: .; D: .; V: TRBV9; CDR3: CASSVGGDSPLHF
size: .; D: TRBD2; V: TRBV7-6; CDR3: CASSLRTSGRGGEQFF
size: .; D: TRBD1; V: TRBV12-3/TRBV12-4; CDR3: CASQGQVHYNEQFF